This entry describes one TCR beta chain. The data were obtained in a study of blood T cell repertoires in COVID-19. Whole-study context: COVID-19 samples, acute and convalescent, were from the United States, Italy and Spain. PBMCs, B-cell-depleted T cells, or T cells were the source of the cDNA or gDNA that made up the material.

The CDR3 spans 14 residues. With V trimmed by 6 bases and J by 8 bases, 10 bases remained unmatched. The germline V gene has CDR1 SQVTM and CDR2 ANQGSEA. Per the original methods: Reference gene primer amplification yielded estimated nucleated cell counts. Only in-frame clones appear in the TCRdb table, and some are missing; sequencing was by immunoSEQ multiplex PCR. Clonal size and the V and J genes are those of that table, whereas D and trimming came from the DNA. The data contain fewer than 200,000 clones, about 85% of them singletons. Sequencing was performed on peripheral blood. The chain joins TRBV29-1 to TRBJ1-4, with 9 bases identical to TRBD1. This TCR was sampled from a human donor with acute or convalescent COVID-19. The donor label of this sample is uncertain. Here the CDR3 reads CSVMEWTGDEKLFF. DNA for the CDR3: TGCAGCGTAATGGAATGGACAGGGGACGAAAAACTGTTTTTT.